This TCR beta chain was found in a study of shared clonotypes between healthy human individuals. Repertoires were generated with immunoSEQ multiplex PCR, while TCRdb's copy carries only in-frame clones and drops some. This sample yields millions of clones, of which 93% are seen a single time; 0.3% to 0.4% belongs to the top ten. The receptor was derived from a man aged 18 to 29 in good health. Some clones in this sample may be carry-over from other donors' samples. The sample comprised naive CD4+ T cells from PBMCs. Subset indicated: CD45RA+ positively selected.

The CDR3 spells CASSAPIGGTNEKLFF. DNA for the CDR3: TGTGCCAGCAGTGCCCCGATAGGGGGGACTAATGAAAAACTGTTTTTT. The chain uses TRBV6-1 and TRBJ1-4; D is perhaps TRBD1 (6 bases). Germline-derived CDR1 and CDR2 are MNHNS and SASEGT. The CDR3 runs to 16 residues. The V gene lost 4 bases and the J gene lost 2 bases, with 14 bases spanning the gap.